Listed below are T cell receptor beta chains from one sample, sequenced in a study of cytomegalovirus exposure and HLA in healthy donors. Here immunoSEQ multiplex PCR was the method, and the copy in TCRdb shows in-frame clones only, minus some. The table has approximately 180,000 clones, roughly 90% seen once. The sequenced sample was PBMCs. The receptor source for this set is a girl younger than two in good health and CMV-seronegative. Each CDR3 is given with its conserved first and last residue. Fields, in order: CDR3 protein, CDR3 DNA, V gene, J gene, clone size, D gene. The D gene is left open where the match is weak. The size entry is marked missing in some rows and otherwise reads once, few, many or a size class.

CDR3aa: CASSVGNANTGELFF; CDR3nt: TGTGCCAGCAGCGTCGGGAATGCAAACACCGGGGAGCTGTTTTTT; v_gene: TRBV9; j_gene: TRBJ2-2; abundance: .; d_gene: .
CDR3aa: CASSPPTRANEQFF; CDR3nt: TGTGCCAGCAGCCCCCCGACGCGGGCCAATGAGCAGTTCTTC; v_gene: TRBV11-2; j_gene: TRBJ2-1; abundance: .; d_gene: .
CDR3aa: CASSLVPTEKTQYF; CDR3nt: TGCGCCAGCAGCTTGGTGCCTACCGAGAAGACCCAGTACTTC; v_gene: TRBV5-1; j_gene: TRBJ2-5; abundance: .; d_gene: .
CDR3aa: CASSPDTHSYEQYF; CDR3nt: TGTGCCAGCTCACCCGACACACACTCCTACGAGCAGTACTTC; v_gene: TRBV18; j_gene: TRBJ2-7; abundance: once; d_gene: .
CDR3aa: CASIRSQNSNQPQHF; CDR3nt: TGTGCCAGTATTCGGAGTCAGAATAGCAATCAGCCCCAGCATTTT; v_gene: TRBV19; j_gene: TRBJ1-5; abundance: few; d_gene: .
CDR3aa: CASSLFRGGSYEQYF; CDR3nt: TGTGCCAGCAGCTTATTTCGAGGGGGTTCCTACGAGCAGTACTTC; v_gene: TRBV5-4; j_gene: TRBJ2-7; abundance: .; d_gene: .
CDR3aa: CASRGLAGGFGETQYF; CDR3nt: TGTGCCAGCAGGGGACTAGCGGGGGGCTTTGGTGAGACCCAGTACTTC; v_gene: TRBV25-1; j_gene: TRBJ2-5; abundance: .; d_gene: TRBD2
CDR3aa: CASSVGSRGHIGTDTQYF; CDR3nt: TGTGCCAGCAGCGTAGGTAGCAGGGGGCATATAGGCACAGATACGCAGTATTTT; v_gene: TRBV9; j_gene: TRBJ2-3; abundance: .; d_gene: TRBD1
CDR3aa: CASSTGLAGDNEQFF; CDR3nt: TGTGCCAGCAGCACGGGACTAGCGGGGGACAATGAGCAGTTCTTC; v_gene: TRBV13; j_gene: TRBJ2-1; abundance: .; d_gene: TRBD2
CDR3aa: CAWSRTGGANSRGVFF; CDR3nt: TGTGCCTGGAGTAGAACAGGGGGCGCAAATTCAAGGGGGGTGTTTTTT; v_gene: TRBV30; j_gene: TRBJ1-4; abundance: few; d_gene: TRBD1
CDR3aa: CASSPMFGSNEQFF; CDR3nt: TGTGCCAGCTCACCAATGTTCGGGAGTAATGAGCAGTTCTTC; v_gene: TRBV18; j_gene: TRBJ2-1; abundance: once; d_gene: .
CDR3aa: CASSLAPGETEAFF; CDR3nt: TGTGCCAGCAGCTTGGCCCCGGGGGAAACTGAAGCTTTCTTT; v_gene: TRBV5-5; j_gene: TRBJ1-1; abundance: .; d_gene: .
CDR3aa: CASSPLTSGTYNEQFF; CDR3nt: TGTGCCAGCAGCCCGTTGACTAGCGGAACCTACAATGAGCAGTTCTTC; v_gene: TRBV7-6; j_gene: TRBJ2-1; abundance: .; d_gene: TRBD2
CDR3aa: CASSVTGSAEAFF; CDR3nt: TGTGCCAGCAGCGTTACGGGAAGCGCTGAAGCTTTCTTT; v_gene: TRBV9; j_gene: TRBJ1-1; abundance: .; d_gene: .
CDR3aa: CASSVALTDTQYF; CDR3nt: TGTGCCAGCAGCGTAGCACTCACAGATACGCAGTATTTT; v_gene: TRBV9; j_gene: TRBJ2-3; abundance: .; d_gene: .
CDR3aa: CASSPSPGQGASGYTF; CDR3nt: TGTGCCAGCAGCCCCTCGCCGGGACAGGGGGCGAGCGGCTACACCTTC; v_gene: TRBV7-9; j_gene: TRBJ1-2; abundance: .; d_gene: TRBD1
CDR3aa: CAWSTSSNQPQHF; CDR3nt: TGTGCCTGGAGTACAAGTAGCAATCAGCCCCAGCATTTT; v_gene: TRBV30; j_gene: TRBJ1-5; abundance: .; d_gene: .
CDR3aa: CASSVRLGNEQFF; CDR3nt: TGTGCCAGCAGCGTGCGACTAGGCAATGAGCAGTTCTTC; v_gene: TRBV13; j_gene: TRBJ2-1; abundance: .; d_gene: .
CDR3aa: CASSLLEGQVDTQYF; CDR3nt: TGTGCCAGCAGCTTGCTAGAGGGTCAGGTAGATACGCAGTATTTT; v_gene: TRBV5-4; j_gene: TRBJ2-3; abundance: .; d_gene: .
CDR3aa: CASMGLRTDTQYF; CDR3nt: TGTGCCAGCATGGGGCTTCGCACAGATACGCAGTATTTT; v_gene: TRBV5-4; j_gene: TRBJ2-3; abundance: .; d_gene: .
CDR3aa: CASSQGRGEAFF; CDR3nt: TGCGCCAGCAGCCAAGGAAGGGGTGAAGCTTTCTTT; v_gene: TRBV4-1; j_gene: TRBJ1-1; abundance: .; d_gene: .
CDR3aa: CASSWGGKRNTEAFF; CDR3nt: TGTGCCAGTAGTTGGGGGGGAAAGCGGAACACTGAAGCTTTTTTT; v_gene: TRBV19; j_gene: TRBJ1-1; abundance: .; d_gene: .
CDR3aa: CASSTLTGGF; CDR3nt: TGTGCCAGCAGTACCTTGACAGGGGGTTTT; v_gene: TRBV25-1; j_gene: TRBJ1-4; abundance: .; d_gene: TRBD1
CDR3aa: CATSRKAGIEQYF; CDR3nt: TGTGCCACCAGCAGGAAGGCAGGGATCGAGCAGTACTTC; v_gene: TRBV15; j_gene: TRBJ2-7; abundance: .; d_gene: .
CDR3aa: CASSLVGQSGRQYF; CDR3nt: TGTGCCAGCAGCTTAGTGGGGCAATCAGGCAGACAGTACTTC; v_gene: TRBV7-8; j_gene: TRBJ2-7; abundance: once; d_gene: .
CDR3aa: CASSPQQYTEAFF; CDR3nt: TGTGCCAGTAGCCCTCAACAGTACACTGAGGCTTTCTTT; v_gene: TRBV19; j_gene: TRBJ1-1; abundance: .; d_gene: .
CDR3aa: CSVGTQGLGNTIYF; CDR3nt: TGCAGCGTTGGGACGCAGGGCCTGGGGAACACCATATATTTT; v_gene: TRBV29-1; j_gene: TRBJ1-3; abundance: once; d_gene: .
CDR3aa: CASSAKIRVVNYGYTF; CDR3nt: TGTGCCAGCAGTGCGAAAATCAGGGTTGTTAACTATGGCTACACCTTC; v_gene: TRBV6-1; j_gene: TRBJ1-2; abundance: .; d_gene: .
CDR3aa: CASSHQPRLSTNEKLFF; CDR3nt: TGCGCCAGCAGCCATCAGCCCAGGTTATCAACTAATGAAAAACTGTTTTTT; v_gene: TRBV4-3; j_gene: TRBJ1-4; abundance: .; d_gene: .
CDR3aa: CASSYPSGGEETQYF; CDR3nt: TGCGCCAGCAGCTACCCTAGCGGGGGGGAAGAGACCCAGTACTTC; v_gene: TRBV4-1; j_gene: TRBJ2-5; abundance: once; d_gene: TRBD2
CDR3aa: CASSLGGNEQFF; CDR3nt: TGTGCCAGCAGTTTGGGGGGAAATGAGCAGTTCTTC; v_gene: TRBV27; j_gene: TRBJ2-1; abundance: .; d_gene: .
CDR3aa: CASSDDGGDTDTQYF; CDR3nt: TGTGCCAGCAGTGACGATGGCGGCGACACAGATACGCAGTATTTT; v_gene: TRBV2; j_gene: TRBJ2-3; abundance: .; d_gene: .
CDR3aa: CASSWGQGGNQPQHF; CDR3nt: TGTGCCAGCAGCTGGGGACAGGGGGGCAATCAGCCCCAGCATTTT; v_gene: TRBV11-2; j_gene: TRBJ1-5; abundance: .; d_gene: TRBD1
CDR3aa: CASSRTGNTEAFF; CDR3nt: TGTGCCAGCAGTCGGACGGGAAACACTGAAGCTTTCTTT; v_gene: TRBV6-6; j_gene: TRBJ1-1; abundance: few; d_gene: .
CDR3aa: CSSSLDWLAGEYEQFF; CDR3nt: TGTTCCAGCAGCTTAGATTGGCTAGCGGGAGAGTATGAGCAGTTCTTC; v_gene: TRBV7-9; j_gene: TRBJ2-1; abundance: .; d_gene: TRBD2
CDR3aa: CASSARGGYEQYF; CDR3nt: TGTGCCAGCAGCGCCCGGGGGGGGTACGAGCAGTACTTC; v_gene: TRBV7-8; j_gene: TRBJ2-7; abundance: .; d_gene: TRBD2
CDR3aa: CASSFYPESPLHF; CDR3nt: TGTGCCAGCAGTTTTTACCCGGAGTCACCCCTCCACTTT; v_gene: TRBV27; j_gene: TRBJ1-6; abundance: few; d_gene: .
CDR3aa: CASRYREGITEAFF; CDR3nt: TGTGCCAGCAGGTACAGGGAGGGGATCACTGAAGCTTTCTTT; v_gene: TRBV6-5; j_gene: TRBJ1-1; abundance: .; d_gene: .
CDR3aa: CASRQGSSYEQYF; CDR3nt: TGTGCCAGCCGGCAGGGGTCTTCATACGAGCAGTACTTC; v_gene: TRBV5-6; j_gene: TRBJ2-7; abundance: .; d_gene: .
CDR3aa: CSVALPSGRTREQYF; CDR3nt: TGCAGCGTTGCCCTGCCTAGCGGGAGGACTAGGGAGCAGTACTTC; v_gene: TRBV29-1; j_gene: TRBJ2-7; abundance: .; d_gene: TRBD2
CDR3aa: CASSLARTGRETQYF; CDR3nt: TGTGCCAGCAGCTTAGCGAGGACTGGTAGGGAAACCCAGTACTTC; v_gene: TRBV7-2; j_gene: TRBJ2-5; abundance: .; d_gene: .